Described below is a single T cell receptor beta chain sequence and its context. Individuals aged roughly 18 to 95 years were recruited from about two dozen US areas. The record originates from a study of blood T cell repertoires in COVID-19. Looking at the study overall: Specimens from acute and convalescent COVID-19 originated in the United States, Italy and Spain. T cells, B-cell-depleted T cells, or PBMCs provided the cDNA or gDNA that served as material.

Germline values: CDR1 MNHEY, CDR2 SVGEGT. CDR3 length equals 13 residues. V dropped 1 base and J dropped 3 bases, with 6 bases sitting between them. Original processing notes: Amplification from reference gene primers served as the basis for estimated nucleated cell counts. Profiling relied on immunoSEQ multiplex PCR, and the TCRdb table lists in-frame clones only, not all of them. D and trimming were read from the DNA, whereas the V and J calls and clone size are those reported in that table. The data show 270,000 or so clones, roughly 93% seen once. The sample consisted of PBMCs or T cells enriched from blood (not recorded which). The sequence was collected from a woman aged 40 to 55 with acute COVID-19. The rearrangement joins TRBV6-2 or TRBV6-3 to TRBJ1-1; D unclear. CDR3 nucleotide sequence: TGTGCCAGCAGTTACTTCGGGGACACTGAAGCTTTCTTT. Translation gives CASSYFGDTEAFF.